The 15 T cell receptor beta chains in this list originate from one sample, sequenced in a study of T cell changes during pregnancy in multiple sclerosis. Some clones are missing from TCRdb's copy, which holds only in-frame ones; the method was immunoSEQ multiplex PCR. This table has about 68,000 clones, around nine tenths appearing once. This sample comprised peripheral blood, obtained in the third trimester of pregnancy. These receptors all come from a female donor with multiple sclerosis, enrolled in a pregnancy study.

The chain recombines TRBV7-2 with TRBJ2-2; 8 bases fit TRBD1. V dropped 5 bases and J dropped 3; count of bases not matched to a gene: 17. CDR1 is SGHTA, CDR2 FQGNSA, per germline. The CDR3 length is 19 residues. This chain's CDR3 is CASSLSVTRGQGDTGELFF. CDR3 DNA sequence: TGTGCCAGCAGCCTAAGCGTGACCCGCGGACAGGGAGACACCGGGGAGCTGTTTTTT.

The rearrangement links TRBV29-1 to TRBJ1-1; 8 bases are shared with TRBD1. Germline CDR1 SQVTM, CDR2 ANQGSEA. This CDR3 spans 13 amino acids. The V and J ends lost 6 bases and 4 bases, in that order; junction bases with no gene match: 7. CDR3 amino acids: CSVGQGWATEAFF. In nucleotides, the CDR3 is TGCAGCGTCGGACAGGGTTGGGCCACTGAAGCTTTCTTT. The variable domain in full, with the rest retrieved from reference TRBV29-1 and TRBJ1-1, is SAVISQKPSRDICQRGTSLTIQCQVDSQVTMMFWYRQQPGQSLTLIATANQGSEATYESGFVIDKFPISRPNLTFSTLTVSNMSPEDSSIYLCSVGQGWATEAFFGQGTRLTVV.

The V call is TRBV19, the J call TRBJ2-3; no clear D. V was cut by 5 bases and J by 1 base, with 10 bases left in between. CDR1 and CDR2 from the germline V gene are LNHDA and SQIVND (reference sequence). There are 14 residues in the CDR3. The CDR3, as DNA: TGTGCCAGTAGTCAACAAGGAGGCACAGATACGCAGTATTTT. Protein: CASSQQGGTDTQYF. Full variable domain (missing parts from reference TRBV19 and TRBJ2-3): DGGITQSPKYLFRKEGQNVTLSCEQNLNHDAMYWYRQDPGQGLRLIYYSQIVNDFQKGDIAEGYSVSREKKESFPLTVTSAQKNPTAFYLCASSQQGGTDTQYFGPGTRLTVL.

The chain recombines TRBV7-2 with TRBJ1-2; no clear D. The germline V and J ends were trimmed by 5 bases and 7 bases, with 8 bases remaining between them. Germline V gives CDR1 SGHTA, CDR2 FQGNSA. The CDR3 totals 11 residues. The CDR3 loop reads CASSRGFGYTF. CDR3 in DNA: TGTGCCAGCAGCCGAGGGTTTGGCTACACCTTC.

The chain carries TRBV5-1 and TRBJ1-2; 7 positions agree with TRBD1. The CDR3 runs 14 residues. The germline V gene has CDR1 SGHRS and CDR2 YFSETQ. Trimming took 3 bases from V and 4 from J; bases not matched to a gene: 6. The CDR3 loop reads CASSSSDRIYGYTF. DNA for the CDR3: TGCGCCAGCAGCTCCTCGGACAGGATCTATGGCTACACCTTC.

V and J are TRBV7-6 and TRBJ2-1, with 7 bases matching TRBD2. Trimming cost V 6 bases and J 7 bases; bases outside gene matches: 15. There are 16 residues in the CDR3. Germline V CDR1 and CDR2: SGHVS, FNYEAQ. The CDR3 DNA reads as TGTGCCAGCAGTGGACCGGGGGGAACCTCGGGAAATGAGCAGTTCTTC. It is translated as CASSGPGGTSGNEQFF.

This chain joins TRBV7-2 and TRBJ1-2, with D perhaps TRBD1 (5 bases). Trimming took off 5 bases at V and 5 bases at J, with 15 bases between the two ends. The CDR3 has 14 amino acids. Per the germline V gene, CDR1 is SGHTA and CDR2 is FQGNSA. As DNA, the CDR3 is TGTGCCAGCAGCGCAGGGCTAGAACCTTATGGCTACACCTTC. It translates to CASSAGLEPYGYTF.

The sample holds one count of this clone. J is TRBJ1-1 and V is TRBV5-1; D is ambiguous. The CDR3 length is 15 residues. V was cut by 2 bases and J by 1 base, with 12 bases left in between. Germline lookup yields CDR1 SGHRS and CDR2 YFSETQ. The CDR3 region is CASSFTAGSNTEAFF. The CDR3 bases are TGCGCCAGCAGCTTTACCGCCGGGTCGAACACTGAAGCTTTCTTT.

The CDR3 nucleotides are TGTGCCAGCAGCTTCCGGGGTTATGGCTACACCTTC. This codes for CASSFRGYGYTF. This chain connects TRBV7-8 to TRBJ1-2, with D unclear. The V gene lost 3 bases and the J gene lost 5 bases, with 7 bases spanning the gap. The CDR3 length is 12 residues. The germline V gene has CDR1 SGHVS and CDR2 FQNEAQ.

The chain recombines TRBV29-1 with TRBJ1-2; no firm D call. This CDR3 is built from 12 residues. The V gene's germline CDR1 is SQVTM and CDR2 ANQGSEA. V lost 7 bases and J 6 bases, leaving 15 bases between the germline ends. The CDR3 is CSGRDHWDGYTF. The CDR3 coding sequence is TGCAGCGGCCGGGATCATTGGGATGGCTACACCTTC.

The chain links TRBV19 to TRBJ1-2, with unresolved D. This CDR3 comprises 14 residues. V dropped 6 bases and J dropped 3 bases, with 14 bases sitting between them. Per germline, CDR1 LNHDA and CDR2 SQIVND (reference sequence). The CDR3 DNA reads TGTGCCAGTAGGGATCACGGGGTGGACTATGGCTACACCTTC. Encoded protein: CASRDHGVDYGYTF.

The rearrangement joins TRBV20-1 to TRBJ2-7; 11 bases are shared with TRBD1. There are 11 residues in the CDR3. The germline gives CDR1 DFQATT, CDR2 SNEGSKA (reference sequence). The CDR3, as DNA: TGCAGGGGGACAGGGGGAAACGAGCAGTACTTC. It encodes CRGTGGNEQYF.

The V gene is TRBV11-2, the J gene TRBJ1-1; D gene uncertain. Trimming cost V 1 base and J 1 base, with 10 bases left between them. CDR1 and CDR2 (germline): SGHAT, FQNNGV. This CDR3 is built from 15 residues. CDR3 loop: CASSLVGSGNTEAFF. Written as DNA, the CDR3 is TGTGCCAGCAGCTTAGTCGGTAGCGGGAACACTGAAGCTTTCTTT.

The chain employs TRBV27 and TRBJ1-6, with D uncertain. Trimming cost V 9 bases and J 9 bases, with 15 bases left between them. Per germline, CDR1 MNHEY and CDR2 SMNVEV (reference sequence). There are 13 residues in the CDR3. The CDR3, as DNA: TGTGCCAGTATGGCCCTTACCGCTTCACCCCTCCACTTT. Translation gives CASMALTASPLHF.

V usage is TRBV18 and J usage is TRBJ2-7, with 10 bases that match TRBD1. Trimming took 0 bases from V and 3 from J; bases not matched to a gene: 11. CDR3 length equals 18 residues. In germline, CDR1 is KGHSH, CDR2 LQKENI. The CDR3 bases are TGTGCCAGCTCACCACCGCCGGGACAGGGGACCCCCTACTACGAGCAGTACTTC. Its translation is CASSPPPGQGTPYYEQYF. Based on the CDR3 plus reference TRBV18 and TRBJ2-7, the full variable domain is NAGVMQNPRHLVRRRGQEARLRCSPMKGHSHVYWYRQLPEEGLKFMVYLQKENIIDESGMPKERFSAEFPKEGPSILRIQQVVRGDSAAYFCASSPPPGQGTPYYEQYFGPGTRLTVT.